This T cell receptor (beta chain) emerged from a study of T cells in localized non-small cell lung cancer. Overall study findings and caveats: Among blood samples, higher T cell density accompanied longer overall survival. A median of approximately 50 of the top 100 tumor clones appeared in adjacent lung, which was paired and uninvolved. Maximal T cell clonality occurred in uninvolved adjacent lung, with tumor ranking below it. The tumor had only one region sequenced, so heterogeneity remains possible.

Some clones are missing from TCRdb's copy, which holds only in-frame ones; the method was immunoSEQ multiplex PCR. The data show roughly 30,000 clones, with 91% seen just once and 28% held by the top ten. The V end lost 3 bases, the J end lost 11 bases, and 22 bases lay between the germline ends. This CDR3 has 15 amino acids. Germline V lookup: CDR1 LNHDA, CDR2 SQIVND (reference sequence). As concerns this clone: Its matching antigen is unknown.

The rearrangement uses TRBV19 and TRBJ1-1; maybe TRBD1 (6 bases). The clonotype originates from a female donor older than 55 with stage I lung adenocarcinoma. The starting material was peripheral blood, obtained before any cancer treatment. The CDR3 region has the DNA TGTGCCAGTAGTATGGCCTGGGGGGGCAGTTCGGCGGCTTTCTTT. It specifies CASSMAWGGSSAAFF.